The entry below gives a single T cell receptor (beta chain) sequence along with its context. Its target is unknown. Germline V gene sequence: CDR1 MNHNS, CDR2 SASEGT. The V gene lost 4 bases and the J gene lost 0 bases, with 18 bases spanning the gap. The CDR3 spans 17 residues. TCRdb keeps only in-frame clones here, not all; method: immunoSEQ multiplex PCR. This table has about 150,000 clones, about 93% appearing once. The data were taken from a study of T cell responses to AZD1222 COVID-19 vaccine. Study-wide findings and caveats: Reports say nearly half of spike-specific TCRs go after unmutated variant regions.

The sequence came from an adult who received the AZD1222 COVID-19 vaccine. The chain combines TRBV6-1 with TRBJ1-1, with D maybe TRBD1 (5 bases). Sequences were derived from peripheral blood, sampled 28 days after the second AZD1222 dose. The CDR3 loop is CASSGLGVRALNTEAFF. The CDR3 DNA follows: TGTGCCAGCAGTGGGTTAGGGGTCAGGGCCCTGAACACTGAAGCTTTCTTT.